This paragraph reports one TCR beta chain. Its antigen is as yet unknown. Treatment meaning: some 20 received Ad26.COV2.S at low or high dose, single or two shots; roughly five received placebo; per-sample allocation not given. Collection of the samples took place on day 63 after the first injection of vaccine or placebo. In Boston, an adult donor aged 18-55 years took part. The sample belongs to a study of Ad26.COV2.S vaccination and SARS-CoV-2 variants. General study findings and limits: From the TCR breadth and depth analyses, total T cell responses may have been underestimated. Vaccinees displayed broader spike-specific TCR repertoires than placebo recipients.

With 4 bases removed from V and 5 bases from J, the gap between germline ends came to 17 bases. CDR3 length: 15 residues. Germline values: CDR1 SNHLY, CDR2 FYNNEI. This table comes from immunoSEQ multiplex PCR, and its TCRdb copy is limited to in-frame clones, with some not included. Here the sample spans 350,000 to 400,000 clones, approximately 86% being singletons. The clonotype originates from a person aged 18-65 years who received the Ad26.COV2.S COVID-19 vaccine or a placebo. The V call is TRBV2, the J call TRBJ1-1; D remains ambiguous. This material consisted of peripheral blood, taken in a trial of Ad26.COV2.S vaccine versus placebo. CDR3 DNA sequence: TGTGCCAGCAGTGCCCGGGAACAACAATATACTGAAGCTTTCTTT. This sequence encodes CASSAREQQYTEAFF.